These T cell receptor beta chains were read from a single sample in a study of blood T cell repertoires in COVID-19. Repertoires were generated with immunoSEQ multiplex PCR, while TCRdb's copy carries only in-frame clones and drops some. The sample lists roughly 130,000 clones, over 85% occurring once. The sample taken for sequencing was peripheral blood. These receptors were obtained from a man in his forties or fifties with active COVID-19. The CDR3 runs from the conserved cysteine through the conserved F or W. A D gene is named only where the DNA matches it firmly. Some rows mark clone size as missing; the rest say once, few, many or name a class of expanded clone.

TRBD2	-	14	TRBJ2-1	TRBV6-5	TGTGCCAGCAGGAGTGGCGGGGGGTACAATGAGCAGTTCTTC	CASRSGGGYNEQFF
-	-	13	TRBJ2-2	TRBV3-1/TRBV3-2	TGTGCCAGCAGCCGGTCCAAGCTGGGGGAGCTGTTTTTT	CASSRSKLGELFF
TRBD1	-	16	TRBJ1-2	TRBV5-1	TGCGCCAGCAGCTTGGTACCGGGACAGGGGAACTATGGCTACACCTTC	CASSLVPGQGNYGYTF
-	few	19	TRBJ1-4	TRBV5-1	TGCGCCAGCAGCTTGCTGGCAGGCAGCCATTCCCCCGACAGAGAAAAACTGTTTTTT	CASSLLAGSHSPDREKLFF
-	-	15	TRBJ1-2	TRBV27	TGTGCCAGCAGTTTGGGGCCTAAAGGGGATTATGGCTACACCTTC	CASSLGPKGDYGYTF
-	-	16	TRBJ1-5	TRBV19	TGTGCCAGTAGTATAGGGGGCCGGGCAGGGGATCAGCCCCAGCATTTT	CASSIGGRAGDQPQHF
TRBD1	few	15	TRBJ1-3	TRBV19	TGTGCCAGTAGTAGGGACAGGTCAGCTGGAAACACCATATATTTT	CASSRDRSAGNTIYF
TRBD1	-	13	TRBJ2-7	TRBV6-5	TGTGCCAGCCGGCGCAGGGGGAACTACGAGCAGTACTTC	CASRRRGNYEQYF
TRBD1	-	13	TRBJ1-2	TRBV16	TGTGCCAGCAGCCCCGACAGGGGGCAAGGCTACACCTTC	CASSPDRGQGYTF
-	-	14	TRBJ2-1	TRBV18	TGTGCCAGCTCACGTCAACAGGACAACAATGAGCAGTTCTTC	CASSRQQDNNEQFF
TRBD1	-	16	TRBJ2-3	TRBV5-1	TGCGCCAGCAGCCAGGACAGGGGGGATCGCACAGATACGCAGTATTTT	CASSQDRGDRTDTQYF
-	-	15	TRBJ2-5	TRBV19	TGTGCCAGTAGTCCGTTGACAGGTCATAAGGAGACCCAGTACTTC	CASSPLTGHKETQYF
TRBD2	-	17	TRBJ2-3	TRBV5-1	TGCGCCAGCAGCTTAAATCCCGGGACTAGCGATACAGATACGCAGTATTTT	CASSLNPGTSDTDTQYF
TRBD2	-	18	TRBJ2-3	TRBV4-1	TGCGCCAGCAGCCAAGAGGGGGTAGCGGGGGGACGCACAGATACGCAGTATTTT	CASSQEGVAGGRTDTQYF
TRBD2	-	16	TRBJ2-1	TRBV2	TGTGCCAGCAGTGAATATGGACTAGCGGTGATCAATGAGCAGTTCTTC	CASSEYGLAVINEQFF
TRBD2	-	15	TRBJ2-7	TRBV2	TGTGCCAGCAGTGGGTCAGCGGGGGGGCAGTACGAGCAGTACTTC	CASSGSAGGQYEQYF
-	-	16	TRBJ1-4	TRBV6-5	TGTGCCAGCAGTTACTCGACGGGGGGCCAAATCGAAAAACTGTTTTTT	CASSYSTGGQIEKLFF
-	few	13	TRBJ1-6	TRBV18	TGTGCCAGCTCACGATCTTCGGGTTCACCCCTCCACTTT	CASSRSSGSPLHF
-	-	18	TRBJ2-1	TRBV3-1/TRBV3-2	TGTGCCAGCAGCCCATTCAGAGTGCGGGCCGGTGGGTACAATGAGCAGTTCTTC	CASSPFRVRAGGYNEQFF
-	-	12	TRBJ2-3	TRBV30	TGTGCCTGGAGTGTATTCTCAGATACGCAGTATTTT	CAWSVFSDTQYF
TRBD2	-	14	TRBJ2-5	TRBV13	TGTGCCAGCAGCTTACGCGGGAGCCCAGAGACCCAGTACTTC	CASSLRGSPETQYF
-	-	16	TRBJ1-5	TRBV28	TGTGCCAGCAGTCCAGAACCGGGACTCAGCAATCAGCCCCAGCATTTT	CASSPEPGLSNQPQHF
-	once	13	TRBJ1-3	TRBV19	TGTGCCAGTAGTACAGACCTTCGGAACACCATATATTTT	CASSTDLRNTIYF
-	-	13	TRBJ2-2	TRBV6-1	TGTGCCAGCAGTGAAAAGGGGTTCGGGGAGCTGTTTTTT	CASSEKGFGELFF
TRBD1	-	16	TRBJ2-7	TRBV28	TGTGCCAGCAGTTTATCCCAGGGGGCAGGGTCCTACGAGCAGTACTTC	CASSLSQGAGSYEQYF
-	-	15	TRBJ2-2	TRBV3-1/TRBV3-2	TGTGCCAGCAGCCCCCCGATCCTGACAGGCGGGGAGCTGTTTTTT	CASSPPILTGGELFF
TRBD1	-	14	TRBJ1-6	TRBV2	TGTGCCAGCAGCCGGGACAGGTCGAGTTCACCCCTCCACTTT	CASSRDRSSSPLHF
-	-	16	TRBJ2-4	TRBV5-4	TGTGCCAGCAGCCGTCCCGGGACAAAAGCCAAAAACATTCAGTACTTC	CASSRPGTKAKNIQYF
-	-	13	TRBJ2-2	TRBV5-6	TGTGCCAGCAGCCCACCCCGGGGCGGGGAGCTGTTTTTT	CASSPPRGGELFF
-	-	12	TRBJ2-2	TRBV6-5	TGTGCCAGCAGCAGATCTGGCGGGGAGCTGTTTTTT	CASSRSGGELFF
TRBD2	-	18	TRBJ2-3	TRBV5-8	TGTGCCAGCAGCCGCGGGACTAGCGGGGGGAAACGCACAGATACGCAGTATTTT	CASSRGTSGGKRTDTQYF
TRBD2	-	16	TRBJ2-5	TRBV7-9	TGTGCCAGCAGCTACCGGACTAGCGGGACTGGAGAGACCCAGTACTTC	CASSYRTSGTGETQYF
TRBD1	-	17	TRBJ2-1	TRBV6-2/TRBV6-3	TGTGCCAGCAGTTACTTGCTAGACAGGGACGGGGTATATGAGCAGTTCTTC	CASSYLLDRDGVYEQFF
-	few	14	TRBJ1-2	TRBV6-5	TGTGCCAGCAGTTACTCGTCGGCTAACTATGGCTACACCTTC	CASSYSSANYGYTF
TRBD1	-	15	TRBJ2-7	TRBV5-1	TGCGCCAGCAGGCTACCCGGGACAGACCCTTTGGAGCAGTACTTC	CASRLPGTDPLEQYF
-	-	15	TRBJ1-2	TRBV10-3	TGTGCCATCAGTGAGGTCCCATCCACGGGCTATGGCTACACCTTC	CAISEVPSTGYGYTF
-	-	13	TRBJ1-2	TRBV12-3/TRBV12-4	TGTGCCAGCAGTTTAGCCCTAGGTTCGGGCTACACCTTC	CASSLALGSGYTF
-	-	14	TRBJ1-2	TRBV5-1	TGCGCCAGCAGCTTCGGGTTTAAGGACTATGGCTACACCTTC	CASSFGFKDYGYTF
TRBD1	-	17	TRBJ1-2	TRBV11-2	TGTGCCATTGCAAACAGGGGCTCCTTTGAGACTTTCAATGGCTACACCTTC	CAIANRGSFETFNGYTF
TRBD1	-	15	TRBJ1-2	TRBV6-6	TGTGCCAGCAGTTACTCGGACAGGTCAAGGGAGGGCTACACCTTC	CASSYSDRSREGYTF
-	few	13	TRBJ1-4	TRBV5-1	TGCGCCAGCAGCTTGGCCCGGACAGAAGAACTGTTTTTT	CASSLARTEELFF
-	-	14	TRBJ1-5	TRBV19	TGTGCCAGTAGCCTCAGGGATAGCAATCAGCCCCAGCATTTT	CASSLRDSNQPQHF
-	-	17	TRBJ1-4	TRBV7-9	TGTGCCAGCAGCTTAGTCTACGGGACATCAACTAATGAAAAACTGTTTTTT	CASSLVYGTSTNEKLFF
-	-	14	TRBJ1-1	TRBV14	TGTGCCAGCAGCCACGTACCGGGGAGCACTGAAGCTTTCTTT	CASSHVPGSTEAFF
TRBD2	-	14	TRBJ2-5	TRBV5-1	TGCGCCAGCAAGCCTAGCGGTATCCAAGAGACCCAGTACTTC	CASKPSGIQETQYF
-	-	15	TRBJ1-5	TRBV27	TGTGCCAGCAGTTTAACAGGGAATTGGGTTCAGCCCCAGCATTTT	CASSLTGNWVQPQHF
TRBD2	-	19	TRBJ2-7	TRBV11-2	TGTGCCAGCAGCCCGACCCCCGGGACTAGCGGGGGGTCCACCTACGAGCAGTACTTC	CASSPTPGTSGGSTYEQYF
TRBD1	-	17	TRBJ1-1	TRBV2	TGTGCCAGCAAGGCACCCGGGACAGCAAACGAAAACACTGAAGCTTTCTTT	CASKAPGTANENTEAFF
-	-	14	TRBJ1-4	TRBV2	TGTGCCAGCAGCGCTTGGACAGTAGCCGAAAAACTGTTTTTT	CASSAWTVAEKLFF
-	-	16	TRBJ2-1	TRBV13	TGTGCCAGCAGCCCAAGGAGGAGTAGCGGATACAATGAGCAGTTCTTC	CASSPRRSSGYNEQFF
TRBD1	once	14	TRBJ2-2	TRBV7-8	TGTGCCAGCAGCTCGACGACAGGGAACGGGGAGCTGTTTTTT	CASSSTTGNGELFF
TRBD2	-	17	TRBJ2-5	TRBV3-1/TRBV3-2	TGTGCCAGCAGCCGAGGGGTGCGGGGGGCCGGCCAAGAGACCCAGTACTTC	CASSRGVRGAGQETQYF